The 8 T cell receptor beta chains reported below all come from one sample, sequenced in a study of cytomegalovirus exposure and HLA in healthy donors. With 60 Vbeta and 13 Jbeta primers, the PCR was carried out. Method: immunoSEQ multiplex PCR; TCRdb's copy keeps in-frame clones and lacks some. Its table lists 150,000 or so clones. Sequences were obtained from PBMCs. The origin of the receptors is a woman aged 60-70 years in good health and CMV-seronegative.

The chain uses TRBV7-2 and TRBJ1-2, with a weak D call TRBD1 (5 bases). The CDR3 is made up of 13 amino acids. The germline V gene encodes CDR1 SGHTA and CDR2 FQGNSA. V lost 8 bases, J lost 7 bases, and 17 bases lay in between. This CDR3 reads CASEVGGESGYTF. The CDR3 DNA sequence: TGTGCCAGCGAAGTAGGAGGGGAGAGTGGCTACACCTTC.

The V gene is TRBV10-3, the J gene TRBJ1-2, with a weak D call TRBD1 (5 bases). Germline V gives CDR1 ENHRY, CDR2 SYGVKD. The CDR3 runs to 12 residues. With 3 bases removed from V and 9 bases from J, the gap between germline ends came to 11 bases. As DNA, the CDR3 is TGTGCCATCAGTGAACCAGGGCAACGCTACACCTTC. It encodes CAISEPGQRYTF.

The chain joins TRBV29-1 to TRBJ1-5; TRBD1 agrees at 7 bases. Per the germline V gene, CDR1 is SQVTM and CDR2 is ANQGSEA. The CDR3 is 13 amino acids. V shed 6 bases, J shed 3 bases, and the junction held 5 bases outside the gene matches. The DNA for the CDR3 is TGCAGCGTGTCGGGACAGTTCAATCAGCCCCAGCATTTT. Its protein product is CSVSGQFNQPQHF.

In DNA, the CDR3 is TGTGCCAGTAGTATGGTTCGGGGGGAGGGAAGGAGCAATCAGCCCCAGCATTTT. Translation: CASSMVRGEGRSNQPQHF. The rearrangement uses TRBV19 and TRBJ1-5; D possibly corresponds to TRBD1 (5 bases). The ends were cut back, 3 bases at V and 1 base at J, with 19 bases in the middle. Germline-derived CDR1 and CDR2 are LNHDA and SQIVND (reference sequence). CDR3 size: 18 residues.

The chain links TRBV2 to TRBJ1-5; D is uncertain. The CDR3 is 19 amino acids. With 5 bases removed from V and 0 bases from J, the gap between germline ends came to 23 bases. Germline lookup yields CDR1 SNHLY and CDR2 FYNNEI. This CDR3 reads CASSPQPNLNKYSNQPQHF. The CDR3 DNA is TGTGCCAGCAGTCCCCAACCGAACCTCAACAAGTATAGCAATCAGCCCCAGCATTTT. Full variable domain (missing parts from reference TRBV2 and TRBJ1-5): EPEVTQTPSHQVTQMGQEVILRCVPISNHLYFYWYRQILGQKVEFLVSFYNNEISEKSEIFDDQFSVERPDGSNFTLKIRSTKLEDSAMYFCASSPQPNLNKYSNQPQHFGDGTRLSIL.

The CDR3 DNA reads as TGCGCCAGCAGCGCCCGTGCAGATGCAACTAATGAAAAACTGTTTTTT. Residues: CASSARADATNEKLFF. The chain is built from TRBV5-1 and TRBJ1-4, with D unresolved. The CDR3 has 16 amino acids. Looked up from germline, CDR1 is SGHRS and CDR2 is YFSETQ. V was trimmed by 4 bases and J by 0 bases, leaving 13 bases between them. Based on the CDR3 plus reference TRBV5-1 and TRBJ1-4, the full variable domain is KAGVTQTPRYLIKTRGQQVTLSCSPISGHRSVSWYQQTPGQGLQFLFEYFSETQRNKGNFPGRFSGRQFSNSRSEMNVSTLELGDSALYLCASSARADATNEKLFFGSGTQLSVL.

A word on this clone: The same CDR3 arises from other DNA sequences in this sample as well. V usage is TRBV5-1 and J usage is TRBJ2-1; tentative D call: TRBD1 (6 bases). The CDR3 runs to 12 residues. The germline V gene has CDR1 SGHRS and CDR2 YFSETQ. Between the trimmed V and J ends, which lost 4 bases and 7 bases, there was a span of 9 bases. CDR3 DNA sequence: TGCGCCAGCAGCGTACAGGGAAATGAGCAGTTCTTC. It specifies CASSVQGNEQFF. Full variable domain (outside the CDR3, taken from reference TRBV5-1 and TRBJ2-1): KAGVTQTPRYLIKTRGQQVTLSCSPISGHRSVSWYQQTPGQGLQFLFEYFSETQRNKGNFPGRFSGRQFSNSRSEMNVSTLELGDSALYLCASSVQGNEQFFGPGTRLTVL.

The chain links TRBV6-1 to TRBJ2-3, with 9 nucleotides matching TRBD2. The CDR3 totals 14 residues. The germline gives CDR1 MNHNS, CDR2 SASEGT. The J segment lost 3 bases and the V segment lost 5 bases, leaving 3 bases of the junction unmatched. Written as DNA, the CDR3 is TGTGCCAGCAGTTTAGCGGGAGTGACAGATACGCAGTATTTT. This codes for CASSLAGVTDTQYF.